The T cell receptor (beta chain) under discussion was sequenced for a study of cytomegalovirus exposure and HLA in healthy donors. With 60 Vbeta and 13 Jbeta primers, the PCR was carried out. Sequencing used immunoSEQ multiplex PCR; TCRdb keeps in-frame clones, though not all of them. The table lists around 100,000 clones, roughly 80% of them singletons. What was sequenced was PBMCs. The clonotype was recovered from a man aged 50-60 years in good health and CMV-seropositive.

The CDR3 bases are TGTGCCAGTAGTAGCGGGAGCGCGGGGAATGAGCAGTTCTTC. It codes for CASSSGSAGNEQFF. The chain links TRBV19 to TRBJ2-1; 7 nucleotides line up with TRBD2. The CDR3 sequence is 14 residues long. V was pared by 4 bases and J by 7 bases, with 7 bases of the junction left unmatched. CDR1 and CDR2 (germline): LNHDA, SQIVND (reference sequence).